This T cell receptor (beta chain) was recorded in a study of shared clonotypes between healthy human individuals. It was roughly 210 ng DNA, approximately 30,000 T cell genomes, that sorted-subset replicate PCRs used. Original handling: There were no quality scores in the junction-only immunoSEQ sequences, so filtering differed. Measured with immunoSEQ multiplex PCR; TCRdb has only the in-frame clones, and not every one. D and trimming come from the DNA, and the V and J calls and clone size come from that table. The sample gives 200,000 to 250,000 clones, about 65% of which show up once; around 10% is in the top ten. A CD45RA+ naive subset and a CD45RA-negative memory subset were split from CD4+ cells. This CDR3 is 15 amino acids long. Germline V lookup: CDR1 SGDLS, CDR2 YYNGEE. V trimming: 1 base; J trimming: 4 bases; junction bases outside the gene matches: 4. Study results and limitations: Only blood samples were collected, and tissue repertoires likely differ.

Concerning this clone itself: Its target is not known. In the same sample, other DNA sequences code for this CDR3.

V gene TRBV9 combines with J gene TRBJ2-1; TRBD2 aligns across 8 bases. The receptor's source is a young man in good health. Material for sequencing was memory CD4+ T cells sorted from blood. Sample subset: CD45RA-negative fraction. For the CDR3, the DNA is TGTGCCAGCAGCGTAAGTAGCGGGACTTACAATGAGCAGTTCTTC. Amino acids: CASSVSSGTYNEQFF.